A single sample gave rise to the 14 T cell receptor beta chains below, sequenced in a study of T cells after yellow fever vaccination. TCRdb used MiXCR to reprocess the 5' RACE reads, holding one entry per CDR3 protein. The table records about 310,000 distinct CDR3 sequences, around 3.9% of them present only once. This specimen consisted of PBMCs, obtained on the day of the yellow fever booster vaccination. These receptors came from a man aged 18 to 30 who received the YFV17D yellow fever vaccine.

This clonotype was seen at least ten times. This chain uses TRBV7-9 with TRBJ1-1; D call uncertain. The CDR3 totals 12 residues. Germline CDR1 and CDR2: SEHNR and FQNEAQ (reference sequence). Trimming removed 2 bases at V and 0 bases at J, with 1 base between. CDR3 residues: CASSLMNTEAFF. The DNA of the CDR3 is TGTGCCAGCAGCTTAATGAACACTGAAGCTTTCTTT.

The CDR3 spells CASSESGGITEAFF. The CDR3, as DNA: TGTGCCAGCAGTGAGTCGGGGGGCATAACTGAAGCTTTCTTT. The rearrangement joins TRBV2 to TRBJ1-1; tentatively, D is TRBD1 (6 bases). CDR1 is SNHLY and CDR2 is FYNNEI in the germline V gene. Trimming left V 3 bases short and J 5 bases short, with 13 bases between. The CDR3 consists of 14 residues.

The chain recombines TRBV4-2 with TRBJ1-3; weak D call: TRBD1 (5 bases). CDR1 and CDR2 from the germline V gene are LGHNA and YNFKEQ. V shed 0 bases and J shed 0 bases, with 12 bases lying between them. The CDR3 loop spans 17 amino acids. The CDR3 protein is CASSQDGAAYSGNTIYF. In nucleotides, the CDR3 is TGTGCCAGCAGCCAAGACGGGGCAGCTTACTCTGGAAACACCATATATTTT.

This sequence joins TRBV10-3 and TRBJ2-3, with 7 bases identical to TRBD2. CDR1 and CDR2 (germline): ENHRY, SYGVKD. This CDR3 comprises 15 residues. After removal of 8 bases from V and 6 bases from J, the junction contained 14 bases not matched to a gene. The CDR3 nucleotides are TGTGCCATCTCGGAGCCTTACAGCGGGGTGGATACGCAGTATTTT. Protein: CAISEPYSGVDTQYF.

The sample holds many counts of this clonotype. V usage is TRBV20-1 and J usage is TRBJ2-1; 11 bases map to TRBD2. V trimming: 3 bases; J trimming: 6 bases; junction bases outside the gene matches: 7. The CDR3 runs to 15 residues. Germline V gene lookup returns CDR1 DFQATT and CDR2 SNEGSKA (reference sequence). CDR3 nucleotides: TGCAGTGCTAGTCACGGGACTAGCGGAAGCAATGAGCAGTTCTTC. Protein product: CSASHGTSGSNEQFF.

This clonotype occurred many times. This chain uses TRBV7-3 with TRBJ2-5; 7 bases fit TRBD2. The CDR3 totals 11 residues. Trimming took 5 bases from V and 9 from J; bases not matched to a gene: 3. Germline CDR1 reads SGHTA; CDR2 reads FQGTGA. This chain's CDR3 is CASSAGGAQYF. The CDR3 region has the DNA TGTGCCAGCAGCGCTGGGGGGGCCCAGTACTTC.

Ten or more counts support this clonotype. The chain joins TRBV19 to TRBJ2-4; D is perhaps TRBD2 (5 bases). V gave up 2 bases and J gave up 2 bases, with 7 bases separating them. The CDR3 has 14 amino acids. The V gene's germline CDR1 is LNHDA and CDR2 SQIVND (reference sequence). CDR3 region: CASSITGSKNIQYF. CDR3 bases: TGTGCCAGTAGTATAACGGGATCCAAAAACATTCAGTACTTC. Complete variable domain (other parts from reference TRBV19 and TRBJ2-4): DGGITQSPKYLFRKEGQNVTLSCEQNLNHDAMYWYRQDPGQGLRLIYYSQIVNDFQKGDIAEGYSVSREKKESFPLTVTSAQKNPTAFYLCASSITGSKNIQYFGAGTRLSVL.

This clonotype was found a few times. The gene calls are TRBV20-1 and TRBJ2-7; tentatively, D is TRBD2 (6 bases). This CDR3 has 14 residues. Germline-derived CDR1 and CDR2 are DFQATT and SNEGSKA (reference sequence). The ends were cut back, 2 bases at V and 1 base at J, with 12 bases in the middle. The DNA for the CDR3 is TGCAGTGCTAGAACGGGGACTTTATCCTACGAGCAGTACTTC. Translating it yields CSARTGTLSYEQYF.

This clonotype was found many times. The chain is built from TRBV27 and TRBJ2-7; 9 bases align to TRBD1. This CDR3 has 14 residues. The ends lost 4 bases at V and 5 bases at J; junction bases unmatched: 6. From germline, CDR1 is MNHEY and CDR2 SMNVEV (reference sequence). DNA of the CDR3: TGTGCCAGCAGTTCCGGGACAGGGATCCACGAGCAGTACTTC. This gives the protein CASSSGTGIHEQYF.

A word on this clonotype: A junction boundary mismatches the germline segment, possibly from a read error. The rearrangement uses TRBV19 and TRBJ2-1; the match to TRBD1 covers 9 bases. Germline V gives CDR1 LNHDA, CDR2 SQIVND (reference sequence). This CDR3 has 12 residues. This CDR3 reads CASSTRGTGPLF. The CDR3 nucleotides are TGTGCCAGTAGTACACGCGGGACAGGGCCGCTCTTC. The full variable domain, its missing parts supplied by reference TRBV19 and TRBJ2-1, is DGGITQSPKYLFRKEGQNVTLSCEQNLNHDAMYWYRQDPGQGLRLIYYSQIVNDFQKGDIAEGYSVSREKKESFPLTVTSAQKNPTAFYLCASSTRGTGPLFGPGTRLTVL.

This clonotype has ten or more counts. J is TRBJ2-3 and V is TRBV5-4, with D possibly TRBD2 on 5 matching bases. The CDR3 contains 14 residues. Germline CDR1 reads SGHNT; CDR2 reads YYREEE (reference sequence). The V end lost 2 bases, the J end lost 5 bases, and 12 bases lay between the germline ends. The CDR3 loop is CASSLRTPGDTQYF. The CDR3 nucleotides read TGTGCCAGCAGCTTACGGACTCCCGGAGATACGCAGTATTTT.

The CDR3 DNA reads as TGTGCCAGCAGTTGGACAGGGAATTCACCCCTCCACTTT. Its translation: CASSWTGNSPLHF. The rearrangement uses TRBV6-5 and TRBJ1-6; TRBD1 aligns across 8 bases. The J segment lost 7 bases and the V segment lost 4 bases, leaving 0 bases of the junction unmatched. CDR3 size: 13 residues. In germline, CDR1 is MNHEY, CDR2 SVGAGI.

This clonotype appeared many times. The gene calls are TRBV5-1 and TRBJ2-3; D gene ambiguous. The CDR3 extends over 15 amino acids. Germline assignment: CDR1 SGHRS and CDR2 YFSETQ. Trimming removed 2 bases from V and 2 bases from J, with 12 bases in between. Here the CDR3 DNA reads TGCGCCAGCAGCTTCTCCCAGCGCACCACAGATACGCAGTATTTT. The encoded protein is CASSFSQRTTDTQYF.

The chain couples TRBV30 to TRBJ1-1; tentative D call: TRBD1 (6 bases). CDR1 and CDR2 (germline): GTSNPN, SVGIG (reference sequence). There are 14 residues in the CDR3. Trimming removed 0 bases from V and 0 bases from J, with 8 bases in between. CDR3 bases: TGTGCCTGGAGTGTACAGGGTCTGAACACTGAAGCTTTCTTT. This sequence encodes CAWSVQGLNTEAFF.